This T cell receptor (beta chain) was identified during a study of CD8 T cells in ankylosing spondylitis (dated by TCRdb to 2015 to 2018). Broadly, across the study: The study profiled T cell receptor beta repertoires in healthy donors and ankylosing spondylitis patients to find disease-linked TCR variants. The whole study cohort included about a hundred healthy donors and 25 or so ankylosing spondylitis patients. Peripheral blood was sampled, and synovial fluid was additionally collected from ankylosing spondylitis patients. General findings and caveats noted by the study authors: Some TCR beta motif variants had previously been reported in synovial fluid and blood of reactive arthritis patients, which suggested common disease-initiation mechanisms. A TCR beta motif made up of several highly homologous amino acid variants appeared to be characteristic of blood from ankylosing spondylitis patients. Significant enrichment of the disease-linked clones was reported in matched synovial fluid samples from ankylosing spondylitis patients. In peripheral blood, the disease-linked clones were found at relatively low frequencies and had a CD8+ phenotype.

The CDR3 contains 19 residues, cysteine and phenylalanine counted. CDR3 DNA only is kept here, 57 bases in frame from base 1. CDR1 MNHNS and CDR2 SASEGT are derived from the germline V gene. At the junction V is shortened by 6 bases and J by 1 base; bases outside the gene matches: 16. Sequencing was carried out with an Illumina HiSeq 2500. Quantitative 5'-RACE with molecular barcodes was used to prepare TCR beta libraries. The study's own analysis went as follows. Disease-linked TCR variants were identified with a new computational method built on a probabilistic model of VDJ rearrangement. TCRdb reanalyzed the raw reads on its own, using fastp at Q25 for trimming and MiXCR for clone calling, and kept in-frame beta chains. Every CDR3 protein is listed once, alongside the most common genes and DNA of its rows. TCRdb, not the original authors, processed these V and J calls. The sample table lists 200,000 to 250,000 distinct CDR3 sequences, roughly a tenth of them with a count of one. 21% of the sample is held by the ten biggest clonotypes.

In the case of this clonotype: Its cognate antigen has yet to be identified. No quality values exist for individual bases; no much larger clone is one base distant.

The sequencing sample was made of blood, either unsorted or a sorted T cell fraction (not recorded which). This receptor was identified in a male donor with ankylosing spondylitis or in good health (not recorded which). The sequence joins TRBV6-1 to TRBJ1-1; 11 bases in the junction line up with TRBD1. The CDR3 amino acid sequence is: CASRSGQGARAQKNTEAFF. The nucleotides are TGTGCCAGCAGGTCTGGACAGGGGGCCCGGGCCCAGAAGAACACTGAAGCTTTCTTT.